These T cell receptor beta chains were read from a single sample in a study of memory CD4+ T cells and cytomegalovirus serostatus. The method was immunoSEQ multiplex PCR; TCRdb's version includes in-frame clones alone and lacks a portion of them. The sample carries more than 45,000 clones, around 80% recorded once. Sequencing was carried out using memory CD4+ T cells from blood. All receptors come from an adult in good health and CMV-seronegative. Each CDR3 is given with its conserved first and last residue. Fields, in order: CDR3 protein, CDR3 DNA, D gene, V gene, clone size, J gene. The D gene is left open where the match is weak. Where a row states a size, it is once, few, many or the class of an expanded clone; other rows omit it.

CDR3aa: CASSFGGSGEYF
CDR3nt: TGCGCCAGCAGCTTTGGGGGAAGCGGCGAGTACTTC
d_gene: .
v_gene: TRBV5-1
abundance: .
j_gene: TRBJ2-7

CDR3aa: CAWSVGDVGNTIYF
CDR3nt: TGTGCCTGGAGTGTGGGGGACGTAGGAAACACCATATATTTT
d_gene: .
v_gene: TRBV30
abundance: once
j_gene: TRBJ1-3

CDR3aa: CASSPRDRASNQPQHF
CDR3nt: TGTGCCAGCAGCCCTAGGGACAGGGCGAGCAATCAGCCCCAGCATTTT
d_gene: TRBD1
v_gene: TRBV5-6
abundance: .
j_gene: TRBJ1-5

CDR3aa: CASRLRGGPNYGYTF
CDR3nt: TGTGCCAGCAGACTCCGCGGGGGACCGAACTATGGCTACACCTTC
d_gene: .
v_gene: TRBV6-5
abundance: .
j_gene: TRBJ1-2

CDR3aa: CASSPTEGQGLAGYTF
CDR3nt: TGTGCCAGCTCACCCACGGAGGGGCAGGGGCTTGCTGGCTACACCTTC
d_gene: .
v_gene: TRBV18
abundance: .
j_gene: TRBJ1-2

CDR3aa: CASSRERFTGTNTEAFF
CDR3nt: TGCGCCAGCAGCAGGGAAAGGTTTACTGGGACGAACACTGAAGCTTTCTTT
d_gene: .
v_gene: TRBV5-1
abundance: few
j_gene: TRBJ1-1

CDR3aa: CASSSGGRAISYEQYF
CDR3nt: TGTGCCAGCAGCTCCGGTGGGAGGGCCATCTCCTACGAGCAGTACTTC
d_gene: TRBD2
v_gene: TRBV5-4
abundance: .
j_gene: TRBJ2-7

CDR3aa: CASSELAGGRRQYF
CDR3nt: TGCGCCAGCAGTGAACTAGCGGGAGGCAGGAGGCAGTACTTC
d_gene: TRBD2
v_gene: TRBV10-2
abundance: .
j_gene: TRBJ2-7

CDR3aa: CASSPRGALADTQYF
CDR3nt: TGTGCCAGCAGCCCGCGGGGGGCCCTGGCAGATACGCAGTATTTT
d_gene: TRBD2
v_gene: TRBV7-9
abundance: .
j_gene: TRBJ2-3

CDR3aa: CASSNGIYTEAFF
CDR3nt: TGTGCCAGCAGCAACGGCATATACACTGAAGCTTTCTTT
d_gene: .
v_gene: TRBV11-3
abundance: few
j_gene: TRBJ1-1

CDR3aa: CASSSPAETQYF
CDR3nt: TGCGCCAGCAGCTCCCCTGCGGAGACCCAGTACTTC
d_gene: .
v_gene: TRBV5-1
abundance: .
j_gene: TRBJ2-5

CDR3aa: CASSLSGTGNTIYF
CDR3nt: TGTGCCAGCAGTTTATCAGGGACTGGAAACACCATATATTTT
d_gene: .
v_gene: TRBV27
abundance: .
j_gene: TRBJ1-3

CDR3aa: CASSRQGYTEAFF
CDR3nt: TGTGCCAGCAGCCGACAGGGGTACACTGAAGCTTTCTTT
d_gene: TRBD1
v_gene: TRBV7-2
abundance: .
j_gene: TRBJ1-1

CDR3aa: CASSYSGAYQETQYF
CDR3nt: TGTGCCAGCAGTTACAGTGGGGCGTACCAAGAGACCCAGTACTTC
d_gene: .
v_gene: TRBV6-6
abundance: .
j_gene: TRBJ2-5

CDR3aa: CASSQDLRVGELFF
CDR3nt: TGTGCCAGCAGCCAAGATTTACGGGTCGGGGAGCTGTTTTTT
d_gene: .
v_gene: TRBV14
abundance: once
j_gene: TRBJ2-2

CDR3aa: CASSIQAGLTGELFF
CDR3nt: TGTGCCAGTAGTATACAGGCGGGACTCACCGGGGAGCTGTTTTTT
d_gene: .
v_gene: TRBV19
abundance: .
j_gene: TRBJ2-2

CDR3aa: CASSQDWPGQRYNEQFF
CDR3nt: TGCGCCAGCAGCCAAGATTGGCCGGGACAGCGTTACAATGAGCAGTTCTTC
d_gene: TRBD1
v_gene: TRBV4-1
abundance: .
j_gene: TRBJ2-1

CDR3aa: CASRVTGVNTIYF
CDR3nt: TGTGCCAGCAGGGTGACAGGGGTCAACACCATATATTTT
d_gene: TRBD1
v_gene: TRBV28
abundance: .
j_gene: TRBJ1-3

CDR3aa: CASSGTSGRNTGELFF
CDR3nt: TGCGCCAGCAGCGGGACTAGCGGGAGGAACACCGGGGAGCTGTTTTTT
d_gene: TRBD2
v_gene: TRBV5-1
abundance: .
j_gene: TRBJ2-2

CDR3aa: CASSLGAAAGYTF
CDR3nt: TGCGCCAGCAGCTTGGGGGCGGCGGCTGGCTACACCTTC
d_gene: .
v_gene: TRBV5-1
abundance: .
j_gene: TRBJ1-2

CDR3aa: CAISRGAVDYGYTF
CDR3nt: TGTGCCATCAGCCGAGGGGCGGTTGACTATGGCTACACCTTC
d_gene: .
v_gene: TRBV10-3
abundance: .
j_gene: TRBJ1-2

CDR3aa: CASSLGTGLGNYGYTF
CDR3nt: TGTGCCAGCAGCCTTGGGACAGGGCTGGGGAACTATGGCTACACCTTC
d_gene: TRBD1
v_gene: TRBV27
abundance: .
j_gene: TRBJ1-2

CDR3aa: CAWSAGGLVAEKLFF
CDR3nt: TGTGCCTGGAGTGCTGGGGGGCTGGTTGCTGAAAAACTGTTTTTT
d_gene: .
v_gene: TRBV30
abundance: few
j_gene: TRBJ1-4

CDR3aa: CAISVGLVGGETEAFF
CDR3nt: TGTGCCATCAGTGTAGGGCTTGTCGGCGGAGAGACTGAAGCTTTCTTT
d_gene: .
v_gene: TRBV10-3
abundance: .
j_gene: TRBJ1-1

CDR3aa: CASSGDRGRVQPQHF
CDR3nt: TGTGCCAGCAGTGGGGACAGGGGGCGCGTTCAGCCCCAGCATTTT
d_gene: TRBD1
v_gene: TRBV2
abundance: once
j_gene: TRBJ1-5

CDR3aa: CASSLLQGAGYNEQFF
CDR3nt: TGTGCCAGCAGCTTACTACAGGGGGCTGGCTACAATGAGCAGTTCTTC
d_gene: TRBD1
v_gene: TRBV5-6
abundance: .
j_gene: TRBJ2-1

CDR3aa: CATSRDRRTGDTGELFF
CDR3nt: TGTGCCACCAGCAGAGATCGTAGGACAGGGGACACCGGGGAGCTGTTTTTT
d_gene: TRBD1
v_gene: TRBV15
abundance: .
j_gene: TRBJ2-2

CDR3aa: CASSRYGTASFYSNYGYTF
CDR3nt: TGTGCCAGTAGTAGGTATGGGACAGCCTCCTTCTATTCTAACTATGGCTACACCTTC
d_gene: TRBD1
v_gene: TRBV19
abundance: once
j_gene: TRBJ1-2

CDR3aa: CASSLYPADSGNTIYF
CDR3nt: TGTGCCAGCAGCTTATATCCGGCAGACTCTGGAAACACCATATATTTT
d_gene: .
v_gene: TRBV7-6
abundance: .
j_gene: TRBJ1-3